Here is one T cell receptor beta chain with its context. Its antigen is unknown. For TCR beta, libraries came from iRepertoire HTBI primers and Arm-PCR of CDR3 regions. Using its own MiXCR run on the multiplex PCR reads, TCRdb lists one record per CDR3 protein. The repertoire has just over 600,000 distinct CDR3 sequences, around 17% of them found once; the top ten carry 15% to 20%. The sample comes from a study of regulatory T cells in long-lasting Graves disease. General observations from the study: For persistent Graves' patients, TCR diversity was lower than for newly diagnosed ones.

Germline CDR1 and CDR2: GTSNPN and SVGIG (reference sequence). The CDR3 has 16 amino acids. V lost 4 bases and J 5 bases, leaving 20 bases between the germline ends. Time point indicated: newly diagnosed GD, antithyroid drugs for less than 3 months. RNA from PBMCs was the source of the TCR library. The data also belong to a second study, concerning T cells in Graves' hyperthyroidism and ophthalmopathy.

The chain has TRBV30 and TRBJ1-4; unclear D gene. The sequence was obtained from a woman in her twenties or thirties with Graves disease. The sample here was peripheral blood mononuclear cells (PBMCs), taken at new diagnosis, from a patient treated with antithyroid drugs. CDR3 sequence (DNA): TGTGCCTGGAATTACCCAGCGGGTGATAAAAATGAAAAACTGTTTTTT. Encoded protein: CAWNYPAGDKNEKLFF.